The rows below give T cell receptor beta chains drawn from one sample of a study of blood T cell repertoires in COVID-19. Method: immunoSEQ multiplex PCR; TCRdb's copy keeps in-frame clones and lacks some. The table records hundreds of thousands of clones, nearly 90% of them present only once. What was sequenced was PBMCs or T cells enriched from blood (not recorded which). The origin of the receptors is a woman younger than 35 who had been exposed to COVID-19. The CDR3 runs from the conserved cysteine through the conserved F or W. The D gene is left open where the match is weak. Clone sizes are given selectively: once, few, many, or a class where the clone is expanded.

clone size,D gene,V gene,J gene,CDR3 DNA,CDR3 protein
NA,TRBD1,TRBV28,TRBJ2-2,TGTGCCAGCAGTAGACAGGGGAGCACCGGGGAGCTGTTTTTT,CASSRQGSTGELFF
NA,NA,TRBV9,TRBJ1-5,TGTGCCAGCAGCGCCGGGACCCAGGGGCAGCCCCAGCATTTT,CASSAGTQGQPQHF
NA,NA,TRBV7-2,TRBJ1-2,TGTGCCAGCAGCTTAGAAGAGGGGGGGAACTATGGCTACACCTTC,CASSLEEGGNYGYTF
NA,NA,TRBV19,TRBJ2-1,TGTGCCAGTAGTCACGCGAGACAGGGGGAAAGCGGGAGGGGAAATGAGCAGTTCTTC,CASSHARQGESGRGNEQFF
NA,TRBD1,TRBV30,TRBJ1-5,TGTGCCTGGAGTCGCCCGGACAGGGAAAATCAGCCCCAGCATTTT,CAWSRPDRENQPQHF
once,NA,TRBV5-1,TRBJ2-1,TGCGCCAGCAGCCGTTCCGGGACAAACCCTTCCTACAATGAGCAGTTCTTC,CASSRSGTNPSYNEQFF
NA,TRBD1,TRBV25-1,TRBJ2-7,TGTGCCAGCAGTGACGCTGGGACAGGGGGGTACGAGCAGTACTTC,CASSDAGTGGYEQYF
once,NA,TRBV7-2,TRBJ2-2,TGTGCCAGCCGGACCGGGATTAACACCGGGGAGCTGTTTTTT,CASRTGINTGELFF
NA,TRBD1,TRBV10-2,TRBJ2-2,TGCGCCAGCAGTGACGCCCTGGGACAGGGGATCGGGGAGCTGTTTTTT,CASSDALGQGIGELFF
NA,TRBD2,TRBV6-5,TRBJ2-5,TGTGCCAGCAGTTACGGGGAGGGGGAGACCCAGTACTTC,CASSYGEGETQYF
NA,NA,TRBV30,TRBJ1-2,TGTGCCTGGAGTGACCAGGTTAACTATGGCTACACCTTC,CAWSDQVNYGYTF
NA,TRBD2,TRBV5-1,TRBJ2-1,TGCGCCAGCAGCCTAACTAGCGGGAGTCTGGCCTACAATGAGCAGTTCTTC,CASSLTSGSLAYNEQFF
few,NA,TRBV11-2,TRBJ2-3,TGTGCCAGCAGCACCCGGGAAATTCCGGGTGTCACAGATACGCAGTATTTT,CASSTREIPGVTDTQYF
NA,TRBD2,TRBV10-3,TRBJ2-2,TGTGCCATCATTGGGACTAGCGGGAGTGACACCGGGGAGCTGTTTTTT,CAIIGTSGSDTGELFF
NA,TRBD1,TRBV10-2,TRBJ1-1,TGCGCCAGCAGAGGACAGGCCCATTGGGCTTTCTTT,CASRGQAHWAFF
NA,TRBD2,TRBV6-5,TRBJ2-7,TGTGCCAGCAGTCCCCCCGGACTAGCTTACGAGCAGTACTTC,CASSPPGLAYEQYF